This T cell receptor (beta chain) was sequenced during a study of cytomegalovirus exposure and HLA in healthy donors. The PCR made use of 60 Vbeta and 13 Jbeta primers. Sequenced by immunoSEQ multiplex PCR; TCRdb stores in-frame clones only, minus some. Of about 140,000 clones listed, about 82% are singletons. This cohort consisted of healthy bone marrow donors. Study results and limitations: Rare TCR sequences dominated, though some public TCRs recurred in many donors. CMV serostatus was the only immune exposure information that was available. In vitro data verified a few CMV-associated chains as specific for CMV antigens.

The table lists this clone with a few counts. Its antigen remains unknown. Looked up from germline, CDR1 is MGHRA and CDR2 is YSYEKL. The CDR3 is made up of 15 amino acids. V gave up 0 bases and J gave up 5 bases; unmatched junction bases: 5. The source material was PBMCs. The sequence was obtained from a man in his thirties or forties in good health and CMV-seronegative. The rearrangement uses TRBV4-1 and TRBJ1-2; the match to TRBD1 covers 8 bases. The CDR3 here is CASSQEWRTGYGYTF. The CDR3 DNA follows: TGCGCCAGCAGCCAAGAGTGGCGGACAGGGTATGGCTACACCTTC.